This T cell receptor (beta chain) appears in the sequencing data of a study of OX40 agonist ivuxolimab in advanced cancers. Study-wide results and limits: At 0.1 to 3.0 mg/kg and by week 6, CD4+ and CD8+ T cells in the blood had expanded clonally. Patients who responded partially at 0.1-3.0 mg/kg showed clonal expansion ranking among the lowest.

Here immunoSEQ multiplex PCR was the method, and the copy in TCRdb shows in-frame clones only, minus some. The sample lists roughly 80,000 clones; around 85% were seen once. On this clone: The target antigen is unknown.

The V gene lost 4 bases and the J gene lost 6 bases, with 6 bases spanning the gap. CDR1 is SGHDN, CDR2 FVKESK, per germline. The CDR3 length is 12 residues. The source of this sequence is an adult with an advanced solid tumor such as melanoma, head and neck, liver or kidney cancer. Here the sequenced sample was CD4+ or CD8+ T cells sorted from blood, taken in a trial of the OX40 agonist ivuxolimab. The J gene is TRBJ2-2, the V gene TRBV14; possibly TRBD1 for D (5 bases). The CDR3 sequence is CASSPGPGELFF. The CDR3 bases are TGTGCCAGCAGCCCAGGGCCCGGGGAGCTGTTTTTT.